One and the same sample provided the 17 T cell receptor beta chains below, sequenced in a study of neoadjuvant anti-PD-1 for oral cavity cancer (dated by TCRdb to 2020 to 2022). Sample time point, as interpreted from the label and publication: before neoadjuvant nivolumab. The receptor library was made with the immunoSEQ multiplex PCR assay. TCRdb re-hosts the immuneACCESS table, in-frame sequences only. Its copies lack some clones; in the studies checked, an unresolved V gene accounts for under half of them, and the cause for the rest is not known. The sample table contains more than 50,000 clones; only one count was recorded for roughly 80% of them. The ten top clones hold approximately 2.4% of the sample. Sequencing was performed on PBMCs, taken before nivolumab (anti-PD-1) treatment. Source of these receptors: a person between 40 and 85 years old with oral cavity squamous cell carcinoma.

CDR3 amino acids: CASSEGDSLAVLSYEQYF. The CDR3 DNA follows: TGTGCCAGCAGTGAAGGGGATTCTTTAGCGGTCCTCTCCTACGAGCAGTACTTC. The rearrangement uses TRBV6-1 and TRBJ2-7; tentatively, D is TRBD2 (6 bases). Trimming shortened V by 1 base and J by 0 bases, and 19 bases separated the two germline ends. This CDR3 contains 18 residues. Germline-derived CDR1 and CDR2 are MNHNS and SASEGT.

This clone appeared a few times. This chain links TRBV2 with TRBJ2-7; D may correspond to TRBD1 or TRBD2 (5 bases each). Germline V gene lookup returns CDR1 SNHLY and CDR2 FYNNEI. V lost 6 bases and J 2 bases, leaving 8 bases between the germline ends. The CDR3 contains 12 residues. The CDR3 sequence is CASRRGAYEQYF. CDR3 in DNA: TGTGCCAGCAGGAGAGGGGCCTACGAGCAGTACTTC.

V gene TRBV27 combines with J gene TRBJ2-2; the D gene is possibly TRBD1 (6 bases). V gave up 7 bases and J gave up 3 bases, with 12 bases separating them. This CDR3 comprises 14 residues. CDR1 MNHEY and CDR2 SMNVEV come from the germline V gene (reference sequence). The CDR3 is CASKTWTDTGELFF. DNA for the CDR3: TGTGCCAGCAAAACCTGGACAGACACCGGGGAGCTGTTTTTT.

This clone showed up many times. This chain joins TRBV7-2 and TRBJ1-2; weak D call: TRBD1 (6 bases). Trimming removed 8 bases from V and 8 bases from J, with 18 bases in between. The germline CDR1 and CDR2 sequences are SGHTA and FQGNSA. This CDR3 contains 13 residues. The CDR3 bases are TGTGCCAGCCTTTCTCCCCCGGGACAAGGCTACACCTTC. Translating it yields CASLSPPGQGYTF.

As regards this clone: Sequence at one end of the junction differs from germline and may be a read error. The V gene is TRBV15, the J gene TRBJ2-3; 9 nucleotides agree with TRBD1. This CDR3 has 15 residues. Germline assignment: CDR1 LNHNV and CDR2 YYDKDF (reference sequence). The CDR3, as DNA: TGTGCCACCAGCCGAGAAGGGACAGGGAAGGATACGCAGTATTTT. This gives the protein CATSREGTGKDTQYF.

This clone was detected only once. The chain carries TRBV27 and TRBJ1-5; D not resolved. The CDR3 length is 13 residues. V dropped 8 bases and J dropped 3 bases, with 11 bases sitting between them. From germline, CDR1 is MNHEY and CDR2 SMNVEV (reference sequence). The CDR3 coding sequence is TGTGCCAGCGGTAGGCAGACCAATCAGCCCCAGCATTTT. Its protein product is CASGRQTNQPQHF.

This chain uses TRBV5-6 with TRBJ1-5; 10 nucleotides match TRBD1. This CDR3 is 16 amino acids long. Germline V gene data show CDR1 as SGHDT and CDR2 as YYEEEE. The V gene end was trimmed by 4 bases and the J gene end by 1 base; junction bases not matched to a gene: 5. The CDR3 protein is CASSLWDRGSNQPQHF. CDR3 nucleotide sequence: TGTGCCAGCAGCCTTTGGGACAGGGGAAGCAATCAGCCCCAGCATTTT.

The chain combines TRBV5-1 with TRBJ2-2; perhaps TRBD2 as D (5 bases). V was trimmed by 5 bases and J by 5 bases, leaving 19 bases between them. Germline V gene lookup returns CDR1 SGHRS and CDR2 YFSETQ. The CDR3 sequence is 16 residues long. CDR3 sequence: CASSQERPGSTGELFF. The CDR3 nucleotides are TGCGCCAGCAGTCAAGAGCGCCCTGGGAGTACCGGGGAGCTGTTTTTT.

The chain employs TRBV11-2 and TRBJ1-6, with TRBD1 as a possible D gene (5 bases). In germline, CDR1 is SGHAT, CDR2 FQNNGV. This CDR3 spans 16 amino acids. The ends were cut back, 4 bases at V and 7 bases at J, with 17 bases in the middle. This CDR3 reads CASSYLGGGGNSPLHF. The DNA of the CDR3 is TGTGCCAGCAGCTATCTTGGGGGGGGTGGGAATTCACCCCTCCACTTT.

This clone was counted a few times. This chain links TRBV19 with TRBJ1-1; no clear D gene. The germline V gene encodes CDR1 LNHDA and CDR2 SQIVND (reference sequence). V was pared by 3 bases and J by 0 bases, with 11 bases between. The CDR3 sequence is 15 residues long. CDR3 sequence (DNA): TGTGCCAGTAGTATTATGGCCCAGTTGAACACTGAAGCTTTCTTT. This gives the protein CASSIMAQLNTEAFF.

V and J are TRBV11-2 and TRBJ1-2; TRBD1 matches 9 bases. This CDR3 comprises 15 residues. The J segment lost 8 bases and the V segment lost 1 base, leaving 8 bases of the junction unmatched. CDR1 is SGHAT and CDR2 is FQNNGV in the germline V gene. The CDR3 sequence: CASSLGDRALRGYTF. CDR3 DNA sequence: TGTGCCAGCAGCTTAGGGGACAGGGCCTTACGGGGCTACACCTTC.

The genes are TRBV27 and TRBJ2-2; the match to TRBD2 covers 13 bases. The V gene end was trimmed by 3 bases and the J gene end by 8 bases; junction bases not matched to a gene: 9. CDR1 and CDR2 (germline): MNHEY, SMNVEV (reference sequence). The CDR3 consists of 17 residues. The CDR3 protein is CASSFHTSGGASGELFF. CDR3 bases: TGTGCCAGCAGTTTCCATACTAGCGGGGGGGCATCTGGGGAGCTGTTTTTT.

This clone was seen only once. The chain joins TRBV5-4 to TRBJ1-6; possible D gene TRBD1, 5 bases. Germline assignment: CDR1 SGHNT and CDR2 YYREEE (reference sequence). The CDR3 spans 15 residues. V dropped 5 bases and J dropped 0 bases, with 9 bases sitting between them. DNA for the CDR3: TGTGCCAGCAGTCTCGACAGCTCCTATAATTCACCCCTCCACTTT. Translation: CASSLDSSYNSPLHF.

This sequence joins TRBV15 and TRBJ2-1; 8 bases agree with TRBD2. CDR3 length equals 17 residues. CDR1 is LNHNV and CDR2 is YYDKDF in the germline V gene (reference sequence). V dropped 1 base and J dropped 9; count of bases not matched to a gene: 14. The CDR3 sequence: CATSRGAAAGVGSEQFF. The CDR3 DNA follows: TGTGCCACCAGCAGAGGAGCGGCAGCGGGAGTTGGGAGTGAGCAGTTCTTC.

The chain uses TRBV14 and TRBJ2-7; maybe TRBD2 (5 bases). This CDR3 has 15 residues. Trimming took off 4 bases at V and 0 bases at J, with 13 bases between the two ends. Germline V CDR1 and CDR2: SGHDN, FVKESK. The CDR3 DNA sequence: TGTGCCAGCAGCCGCGGGCCTGCGAGCTCCTACGAGCAGTACTTC. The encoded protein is CASSRGPASSYEQYF.

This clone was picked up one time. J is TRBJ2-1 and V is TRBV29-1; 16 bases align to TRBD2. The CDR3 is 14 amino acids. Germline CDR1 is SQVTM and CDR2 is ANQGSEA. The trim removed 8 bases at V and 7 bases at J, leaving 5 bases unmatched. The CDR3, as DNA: TGCAGCTCGGGACTAGCGGGGGGGCGAAATGAGCAGTTCTTC. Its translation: CSSGLAGGRNEQFF.

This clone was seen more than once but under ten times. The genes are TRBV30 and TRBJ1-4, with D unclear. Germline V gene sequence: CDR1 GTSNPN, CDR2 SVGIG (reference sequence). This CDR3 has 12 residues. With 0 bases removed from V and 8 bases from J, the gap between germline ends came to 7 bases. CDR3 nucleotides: TGTGCCTGGAGTGTAAGGGAAGAAAAACTGTTTTTT. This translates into CAWSVREEKLFF.